This T cell receptor (beta chain) is drawn from a study of blood T cells in healthy people across ages. A J-beta primer mix and a sample-barcoded 5' primer were used in a second PCR of about 6 to 12 cycles. TCRdb re-called the 5' RACE reads through MiXCR, storing one row per CDR3 protein. The sample includes some 940,000 distinct CDR3 sequences, 25% to 35% of them seen just once. The CDR3 covers 15 residues. From germline, CDR1 is LNHNV and CDR2 YYDKDF (reference sequence). In the case of this clonotype: Sequence at one end of the junction differs from germline and may be a read error.

These same records also appear under a second study, on T cells of mothers and their children.

The sequence came from a middle-aged woman in good health. V usage is TRBV15 and J usage is TRBJ2-5, with D possibly matching TRBD1 (6 bases). The sequenced sample consisted of blood. The CDR3 reads CAASSHLSGAETQYF. CDR3 nucleotide sequence: TGTGCCGCCAGCAGCCACCTGTCAGGGGCGGAGACCCAGTACTTC.